The sequence of this T cell receptor (beta chain) was determined in a study of blood T cell repertoires in COVID-19. Study-wide context: Donors in the United States, Italy and Spain gave samples during acute or convalescent COVID-19. T cells, B-cell-depleted T cells, or PBMCs supplied cDNA or gDNA.

Authors' data handling: It was from reference gene primer amplification that nucleated cell counts were estimated. TCRdb's copy holds only in-frame clones and misses some; the assay was immunoSEQ multiplex PCR. The V and J calls and the clone size are those of that table, but D and trimming were determined from the DNA. The data hold around 20,000 clones, with just under 90% observed a single time. The CDR3 is made up of 13 amino acids. V was trimmed by 0 bases and J by 4 bases, leaving 5 bases between them. Germline V CDR1 and CDR2: SGHRS, YFSETQ. The chain employs TRBV5-1 and TRBJ2-1; D is undetermined. This TCR was sampled from a human donor in a cohort sampled during active COVID-19. What was sequenced was peripheral blood. CDR3 sequence (DNA): TGCGCCAGCAGCTTGGGGCAGTACAATGAGCAGTTCTTC. Amino acid sequence: CASSLGQYNEQFF.